These 20 T cell receptor beta chains were all obtained from the same sample, sequenced in a study of early T cells in non-severe SARS-CoV-2 infection. TCRdb re-analysed the 5' RACE reads in MiXCR, keeping a single row per CDR3 protein. The table includes about 37,000 distinct CDR3 sequences, more than 4.5% detected once. The sequenced sample was whole blood, obtained at baseline. The receptors were sampled from an adult who was a healthcare worker with PCR-confirmed SARS-CoV-2 infection or an uninfected control (not recorded which).

This clonotype was detected many times. The gene calls are TRBV13 and TRBJ2-3; tentatively, D is TRBD1 or TRBD2 (5 bases each). CDR3 length equals 15 residues. Germline CDR1 is PRHDT and CDR2 is FYEKMQ (reference sequence). With 5 bases removed from V and 5 bases from J, the gap between germline ends came to 17 bases. The chain's CDR3 is CASSLGPRTEDTQYF. The CDR3 coding sequence is TGTGCCAGCAGCCTGGGACCGAGAACCGAAGATACGCAGTATTTT.

This clonotype has at least ten counts. The chain employs TRBV12-3 or TRBV12-4 and TRBJ2-1, with 13 bases aligning to TRBD2. The CDR3 totals 15 residues. V gave up 5 bases and J gave up 7 bases; unmatched junction bases: 5. The CDR3 DNA follows: TGTGCCAGCAGTCCCGGACTAGCGGGAGCTAATGAGCAGTTCTTC. Translation: CASSPGLAGANEQFF.

This clonotype was seen many times. V and J are TRBV29-1 and TRBJ2-7; no clear D. Per germline, CDR1 SQVTM and CDR2 ANQGSEA. V lost 4 bases and J 6 bases, leaving 13 bases between the germline ends. This CDR3 is 12 amino acids long. The CDR3 is CSVAMAGAEQYV. In nucleotides, the CDR3 is TGCAGCGTTGCAATGGCAGGAGCCGAGCAGTACGTC.

This clonotype has more than one count but fewer than ten. The gene calls are TRBV11-3 and TRBJ1-1; no clear D gene. Germline lookup yields CDR1 SGHNT and CDR2 YENEEA. V was clipped by 6 bases and J by 0 bases, with 11 bases between them. The CDR3 length is 14 residues. CDR3: CASRGYRLNTEAFF. CDR3 DNA: TGTGCCAGCAGGGGGTATCGGCTGAACACTGAAGCTTTCTTT.

At least ten counts were recorded for this clonotype. V usage is TRBV7-9 and J usage is TRBJ2-3, with D tentatively TRBD1 or TRBD2 (5 bases each). Looked up from germline, CDR1 is SEHNR and CDR2 is FQNEAQ (reference sequence). Trimming took off 2 bases at V and 0 bases at J, with 6 bases between the two ends. The CDR3 totals 14 residues. The CDR3 loop reads CASSLRDSTDTQYF. In DNA form, the CDR3 reads TGTGCCAGCAGCTTACGGGACAGCACAGATACGCAGTATTTT. The variable domain in full, completed from reference TRBV7-9 and TRBJ2-3, reads DTGVSQNPRHKITKRGQNVTFRCDPISEHNRLYWYRQTLGQGPEFLTYFQNEAQLEKSRLLSDRFSAERPKGSFSTLEIQRTEQGDSAMYLCASSLRDSTDTQYFGPGTRLTVL.

In its sample, this clonotype was seen many times. This chain uses TRBV7-2 with TRBJ2-5; TRBD2 might be the D (5 bases). The CDR3 consists of 14 residues. The germline CDR1 and CDR2 sequences are SGHTA and FQGNSA. Trimming shortened V by 1 base and J by 4 bases, and 10 bases separated the two germline ends. CDR3 loop: CASSLGGFTETQYF. The CDR3 coding sequence is TGTGCCAGCAGCTTAGGAGGGTTCACAGAGACCCAGTACTTC.

A few counts support this clonotype. The chain couples TRBV6-5 to TRBJ2-6; 8 bases are a match to TRBD1. The CDR3 has 15 residues. V trimming: 6 bases; J trimming: 4 bases; junction bases outside the gene matches: 5. Germline values: CDR1 MNHEY, CDR2 SVGAGI. As DNA, the CDR3 is TGTGCCAGCAGGACTGACAGGGGAGGGGCCAACGTCCTGACTTTC. Translation: CASRTDRGGANVLTF.

There are many counts of this clonotype. The chain carries TRBV7-8 and TRBJ2-7; D gene ambiguous. Trimming pared 1 base from V and 3 bases from J, leaving 7 bases between. The germline V gene has CDR1 SGHVS and CDR2 FQNEAQ. The CDR3 length is 13 residues. The DNA of the CDR3 is TGTGCCAGCAGCTTAGGAGTGGACTACGAGCAGTACGTC. Its protein is CASSLGVDYEQYV.

In its sample, this clonotype was seen a few times. CDR3 DNA sequence: TGTGCCAGCAGCTTGGTAGCTAGCGGGAGGCCAGATACGCAGTATTTT. Protein sequence: CASSLVASGRPDTQYF. This rearrangement joins TRBV5-6 to TRBJ2-3; 11 bases agree with TRBD2. CDR3 length: 16 residues. V shed 0 bases and J 4 bases; nucleotides not matched to a gene: 4. Per the germline V gene, CDR1 is SGHDT and CDR2 is YYEEEE. Using reference TRBV5-6 and TRBJ2-3 for the parts outside the CDR3, the full variable domain is DAGVTQSPTHLIKTRGQQVTLRCSPKSGHDTVSWYQQALGQGPQFIFQYYEEEERQRGNFPDRFSGHQFPNYSSELNVNALLLGDSALYLCASSLVASGRPDTQYFGPGTRLTVL.

The sample holds a few counts of this clonotype. The rearrangement joins TRBV3-1 to TRBJ2-5; 10 bases match TRBD2. Germline CDR1 LGHDT, CDR2 YNNKEL (reference sequence). The CDR3 is 17 amino acids. V shed 1 base and J 5 bases; nucleotides not matched to a gene: 10. In DNA, the CDR3 is TGTGCCAGCAGCCAAGTGGCTCTAGCGGGAGTTATTGAGACCCAGTACTTC. Protein: CASSQVALAGVIETQYF.

This clonotype was observed many times. V is TRBV20-1 and J is TRBJ1-5; TRBD1 might be the D (5 bases). V lost 2 bases and J 14 bases, leaving 16 bases between the germline ends. Germline-derived CDR1 and CDR2 are DFQATT and SNEGSKA (reference sequence). CDR3 length: 12 amino acids. The DNA of the CDR3 is TGCAGTGCTAGACCGACAGCCCTGGTTGAGCATTTT. It translates to CSARPTALVEHF.

This clonotype has at least ten counts. J is TRBJ1-6 and V is TRBV6-5; 7 bases fit TRBD1. This CDR3 spans 15 amino acids. V shed 4 bases and J 7 bases; nucleotides not matched to a gene: 7. The germline gives CDR1 MNHEY, CDR2 SVGAGI. The CDR3 here is CASSLAGDRNSPLHF. Written as DNA, the CDR3 is TGTGCCAGCAGTTTAGCCGGGGACAGAAATTCACCCCTCCACTTT.

The table lists this clonotype with many counts. The chain is built from TRBV25-1 and TRBJ1-4, with a weak D call TRBD1 (5 bases). The V gene's germline CDR1 is MGHDK and CDR2 SYGVNS. The CDR3 covers 14 residues. Trimming cost V 3 bases and J 8 bases, with 13 bases left between them. Here the CDR3 reads CASSEDTGREKLFF. Here the CDR3 DNA reads TGTGCCAGCAGTGAGGACACCGGGAGAGAAAAACTGTTTTTT. The variable domain in full, completed from reference TRBV25-1 and TRBJ1-4, reads EADIYQTPRYLVIGTGKKITLECSQTMGHDKMYWYQQDPGMELHLIHYSYGVNSTEKGDLSSESTVSRIRTEHFPLTLESARPSHTSQYLCASSEDTGREKLFFGSGTQLSVL.

This clonotype was observed many times. The rearrangement uses TRBV6-2 or TRBV6-3 and TRBJ2-1, with 15 positions matching TRBD2. Per germline, CDR1 MNHEY and CDR2 SVGEGT. The trim removed 5 bases at V and 4 bases at J, leaving 6 bases unmatched. This CDR3 has 17 residues. CDR3 nucleotides: TGTGCCAGCAGTCACGGGACTAGCGGGAGGTTGTACAATGAGCAGTTCTTC. Protein sequence: CASSHGTSGRLYNEQFF.

This clonotype appeared many times. The chain has TRBV19 and TRBJ2-7, with 10 bases aligning to TRBD2. CDR1 is LNHDA, CDR2 SQIVND, per germline (reference sequence). This CDR3 has 14 amino acids. Trimming at V came to 2 bases and at J to 5 bases, leaving 3 bases not matched to a gene. The CDR3 nucleotides read TGTGCCAGTAGTATATCCAGCGGGAGGGACGAGCAGTACTTC. Translation: CASSISSGRDEQYF.

At least ten counts were recorded for this clonotype. CDR3 protein: CASSLGPLAVEQYV. Here the CDR3 DNA reads TGTGCCAGCAGCTTAGGACCACTAGCGGTCGAGCAGTACGTC. The chain combines TRBV11-2 with TRBJ2-7; 8 bases are shared with TRBD2. The CDR3 runs 14 residues. With 1 base clipped from V and 6 bases from J, the junction kept 5 bases outside the gene matches. The germline V gene encodes CDR1 SGHAT and CDR2 FQNNGV.

In this sample, this clonotype turned up many times. The rearrangement joins TRBV19 to TRBJ2-3; D is possibly TRBD1 or TRBD2 (5 bases each). The CDR3 covers 15 residues. CDR1 and CDR2 (germline): LNHDA, SQIVND (reference sequence). Trimming pared 5 bases from V and 2 bases from J, leaving 14 bases between. CDR3 loop: CASSPGTGYTDTQYF. The CDR3 nucleotides read TGTGCCAGTAGTCCCGGGACGGGATACACAGATACGCAGTATTTT.

At least ten counts were recorded for this clonotype. The chain joins TRBV3-1 to TRBJ1-5, with a possible D match to TRBD1 (5 bases). This CDR3 comprises 14 residues. V was clipped by 1 base and J by 6 bases, with 10 bases between them. The germline gives CDR1 LGHDT, CDR2 YNNKEL (reference sequence). CDR3 coding DNA: TGTGCCAGCAGCCAAGGGGTGGGGGTTCAGCCCCAGCATTTT. This gives the protein CASSQGVGVQPQHF.

This clonotype was counted ten times or more. V gene TRBV18 combines with J gene TRBJ2-7; 11 bases map to TRBD2. Germline V gene lookup returns CDR1 KGHSH and CDR2 LQKENI. The CDR3 runs 14 residues. J was trimmed by 2 bases and V by 4 bases; bases with no gene match: 1. The CDR3 sequence is CASSLAGGPYEQYF. Here the CDR3 DNA reads TGTGCCAGCTCACTAGCGGGAGGGCCCTACGAGCAGTACTTC.

This clonotype was seen ten or more times. This chain's CDR3 is CASSEGGVPTYEQYF. In nucleotides, the CDR3 is TGTGCCAGCAGTGAGGGCGGGGTACCTACCTACGAGCAGTACTTC. V usage is TRBV6-1 and J usage is TRBJ2-7; possible D gene TRBD2, 6 bases. V lost 3 bases, J lost 2 bases, and 14 bases lay in between. Germline CDR1 is MNHNS and CDR2 is SASEGT. The CDR3 covers 15 residues.